One sample yielded the 2 T cell receptor beta chains listed below, sequenced in a study of identical twins (TCRdb year 2016). Library construction relied on 5' RACE. Sequencing relied on an Illumina HiSeq 2000. TCRdb passed the public sequencing reads through fastp at Q25 and MiXCR, retaining productive beta sequences. Entries are consolidated by CDR3 protein sequence, retaining the most common genes and DNA. The sample contains hundreds of thousands of distinct CDR3 sequences, around a tenth of them found a single time. The ten largest clones add up to about 5% of the sample. Source material: memory (CD45RO+) T cells sorted from blood. Read against the paper, the sample's cell subset or site label means: CD45RO+ enriched T cells. The receptor set was obtained from a woman aged 18-29 years in good health.

This clonotype has ten or more counts. The gene calls are TRBV12-3 or TRBV12-4 and TRBJ1-1, with D possibly matching TRBD1 (5 bases). V lost 5 bases, J lost 4 bases, and 20 bases lay in between. CDR3 length: 16 residues. DNA of the CDR3: TGTGCCAGCAGTCTTTCGGGTCCCGTCGGGGGCACTGAAGCTTTCTTT. Its translation: CASSLSGPVGGTEAFF.

This clonotype was counted ten times or more. This chain links TRBV6-1 with TRBJ1-2, with 7 bases identical to TRBD1. V lost 5 bases and J lost 4; bases outside the gene matches: 7. Germline V CDR1 and CDR2: MNHNS, SASEGT. CDR3 length: 14 amino acids. CDR3 in amino acids: CASSPGGQIYGYTF. CDR3 sequence (DNA): TGTGCCAGCAGTCCCGGGGGACAGATCTATGGCTACACCTTC.